This TCR beta chain was captured in a study of beta chain features in type 1 diabetes. Since all of the isolated RNA was reverse transcribed, expressed TCRB transcripts were what got sequenced. The protocol was immunoSEQ multiplex PCR, while the TCRdb copy is restricted to in-frame clones and leaves out a portion. The sample yields approximately 340,000 clones, roughly 16% seen once. This CDR3 comprises 17 residues. V shed 3 bases, J shed 2 bases, and the junction held 11 bases outside the gene matches. The germline V gene encodes CDR1 MDHEN and CDR2 SYDVKM. This TCR came from a woman aged 18-35 years in good health. The chain employs TRBV28 and TRBJ2-7; 9 bases agree with TRBD1. The sample taken for sequencing was naive CD4+ T cells from blood. DNA for the CDR3: TGTGCCAGCAGTTTCGCGGGTCTAGGGACAGGGCCCTACGAGCAGTACTTC. Encoded protein: CASSFAGLGTGPYEQYF.